These T cell receptor beta chains were read from a single sample in a study of cytomegalovirus exposure and HLA in healthy donors. Sequenced by immunoSEQ multiplex PCR; TCRdb stores in-frame clones only, minus some. The table records more than 85,000 clones, roughly 79% of them present only once. Material: PBMCs. The receptors here all came from a woman in her thirties in good health and CMV-seronegative. CDR3s include the opening cysteine and the closing phenylalanine or tryptophan. A D gene is named only where the DNA matches it firmly. Part of the rows lack a size; the others show once, few, many or a class for expanded clones.

j_call | clone_size | d_call | v_call | cdr3_nt | cdr3_aa
TRBJ2-1 | - | TRBD2 | TRBV7-8 | TGTGCCAGCAGCTCCTATTTTGGTAGCGGGGAGATATATGAGCAGTTCTTC | CASSSYFGSGEIYEQFF
TRBJ2-3 | - | TRBD2 | TRBV4-2 | TGTGCCAGCAGCCAACTAGCGGGAAACACAGATACGCAGTATTTT | CASSQLAGNTDTQYF
TRBJ2-1 | - | - | TRBV6-1 | TGTGCCAGCAGTGCCGGGACTGTTAGCTCCTACAATGAGCAGTTCTTC | CASSAGTVSSYNEQFF
TRBJ2-2 | - | - | TRBV5-5 | TGTGCCAGCGGCCCCAGGGGAAACACCGGGGAGCTGTTTTTT | CASGPRGNTGELFF
TRBJ2-5 | - | TRBD1 | TRBV7-9 | TGTGCCACCCCTGTCCTCGGACAGGGAGAGACCCAGTACTTC | CATPVLGQGETQYF
TRBJ2-1 | - | - | TRBV7-2 | TGTGCCACGCGGGCACCCAGCAATGAGCAGTTCTTC | CATRAPSNEQFF
TRBJ2-5 | - | - | TRBV11-2 | TGTGCCAGCAGCTTGGGAGCAGAGACCCAGTACTTC | CASSLGAETQYF
TRBJ2-7 | - | TRBD2 | TRBV11-2 | TGTGCCAGCAGCCGATTAACTAGCGGGGCCTACGAGCAGTACTTC | CASSRLTSGAYEQYF
TRBJ2-2 | - | - | TRBV28 | TGTGCCAGCGTCGTGAGGAGGCCAAACACCGGGGAGCTGTTTTTT | CASVVRRPNTGELFF
TRBJ2-7 | - | TRBD2 | TRBV5-5 | TGTGCCAGCAGCCGGGCGGGAGACTACGAGCAGTACTTC | CASSRAGDYEQYF
TRBJ1-1 | - | - | TRBV19 | TGTGCCAGTAGTATAGGGTCCCGGGGTCCGAACACTGAAGCTTTCTTT | CASSIGSRGPNTEAFF
TRBJ2-5 | - | TRBD2 | TRBV29-1 | TGCAGCGCCGGGGAGGGGACCCAGTACTTC | CSAGEGTQYF
TRBJ1-5 | - | TRBD1 | TRBV5-8 | TGTGCCAGCAGCTTCAGACAGGGGCTTCACCAGCCCCAGCATTTT | CASSFRQGLHQPQHF
TRBJ2-5 | once | TRBD2 | TRBV11-2 | TGTGCCAGCAGCTTACTCGCCAGCGGGAGAAGGAAAGAGACCCAGTACTTC | CASSLLASGRRKETQYF
TRBJ2-3 | - | TRBD1 | TRBV27 | TGTGCCAGCAGTTTACTCGGACAGGGGCCGAGCACAGATACGCAGTATTTT | CASSLLGQGPSTDTQYF
TRBJ2-5 | - | TRBD1 | TRBV19 | TGTGCCACTGACAGGGGGCAGGAGACCCAGTACTTC | CATDRGQETQYF
TRBJ2-7 | - | TRBD1 | TRBV5-1 | TGCGCCAGCAGCTCCGGGAACAGGGGGCTAGGAGAGCAGTACTTC | CASSSGNRGLGEQYF
TRBJ1-1 | - | TRBD1 | TRBV18 | TGTGCCAGCTCACTCCAGGCCCCCGGGACAGGGATGAACACTGAAGCTTTCTTT | CASSLQAPGTGMNTEAFF
TRBJ1-5 | - | TRBD1 | TRBV19 | TGTGCCAGTAGTGGCACAGGGGATTATCAGCCCCAGCATTTT | CASSGTGDYQPQHF
TRBJ2-3 | - | - | TRBV7-2 | TGTGCCAGCAGCGCCGACTGGACAGATACGCAGTATTTT | CASSADWTDTQYF
TRBJ1-1 | once | TRBD1 | TRBV5-1 | TGCGCCAGCAGCTCGGGACAGGGGGGGACTGAAGCTTTCTTT | CASSSGQGGTEAFF
TRBJ2-1 | - | - | TRBV25-1 | TGTGCCAGCAGTGAGGCTGCCAATGAGCAGTTCTTC | CASSEAANEQFF
TRBJ2-4 | - | TRBD2 | TRBV6-5 | TGTGCCAGCAGTTACGGCCGTACGCGGGGGGCAAAGACTCAGTACTTC | CASSYGRTRGAKTQYF
TRBJ2-2 | - | - | TRBV7-2 | TGTGCCAGCAGCTCCCGACAGTCGAACACCGGGGAGCTGTTTTTT | CASSSRQSNTGELFF
TRBJ2-1 | - | TRBD2 | TRBV4-3 | TGCGCCAGCAGCCAAGCTGGCCCACTAGCGGGCCGATCGAGCTCCTACAATGAGCAGTTCTTC | CASSQAGPLAGRSSSYNEQFF
TRBJ2-2 | - | - | TRBV5-4 | TGTGCCAGCAGCTTACGGGACTCTTACACCGGGGAGCTGTTTTTT | CASSLRDSYTGELFF
TRBJ1-5 | - | - | TRBV4-1 | TGCGCCAGCAGCCAAGTGGGGGGGAATCAGCCCCAGCATTTT | CASSQVGGNQPQHF
TRBJ2-7 | few | - | TRBV5-4 | TGTGCCAGCAGCGCCCCCGGGACAATATTTGGCGAGCAGTACTTC | CASSAPGTIFGEQYF
TRBJ2-1 | - | TRBD2 | TRBV6-1 | TGTGCCAGCAGTGAAGTTTCGAGCGGGAGGAATGAGCAGTTCTTC | CASSEVSSGRNEQFF
TRBJ1-6 | - | TRBD1 | TRBV5-1 | TGCGCCAGCAGCTTGGGACAGGGAGGCAATTCACCCCTCCACTTT | CASSLGQGGNSPLHF